A single sample gave rise to the 28 T cell receptor beta chains below, sequenced in a study of blood T cell repertoires in COVID-19. The repertoire was sequenced with immunoSEQ multiplex PCR; TCRdb's copy has only in-frame clones and lacks some. The data hold approximately 130,000 clones, with around 80% observed a single time. Sample: peripheral blood. These receptors all come from a human donor in a cohort sampled during active COVID-19.

The chain links TRBV30 to TRBJ1-1; D is perhaps TRBD1 (5 bases). Germline CDR1 is GTSNPN and CDR2 is SVGIG (reference sequence). With 2 bases removed from V and 6 bases from J, the gap between germline ends came to 13 bases. The CDR3 covers 13 residues. The CDR3 coding sequence is TGTGCCTGGAGTAGCCAGGGAGGGGCTGAAGCTTTCTTT. As protein: CAWSSQGGAEAFF.

The chain joins TRBV7-6 to TRBJ2-7; 7 bases line up with TRBD1. There are 15 residues in the CDR3. With V trimmed by 1 base and J by 5 bases, 8 bases remained unmatched. The germline CDR1 and CDR2 sequences are SGHVS and FNYEAQ. The CDR3 nucleotides are TGTGCCAGCAGCTTAGAGGAACAGGGGTCCCACGAGCAGTACTTC. This sequence encodes CASSLEEQGSHEQYF.

V is TRBV6-6 and J is TRBJ1-1, with D perhaps matching TRBD1 (5 bases). CDR3 length: 14 amino acids. Looked up from germline, CDR1 is MNHNY and CDR2 is SVGAGI (reference sequence). V was trimmed by 6 bases and J by 1 base, leaving 12 bases between them. As DNA, the CDR3 is TGTGCCAGCAGACCCCAGGGTTGGAACACTGAAGCTTTCTTT. It specifies CASRPQGWNTEAFF.

This clone was detected only once. The chain couples TRBV10-1 to TRBJ2-4, with a possible D match to TRBD2 (6 bases). This CDR3 is 16 amino acids long. The V gene lost 6 bases and the J gene lost 1 base, with 16 bases spanning the gap. Germline assignment: CDR1 WNHNN and CDR2 SYGVQD (reference sequence). The CDR3, as DNA: TGCGCCAGCAGCTTAGGGGCTGGGGGGGCCAAAAACATTCAGTACTTC. This codes for CASSLGAGGAKNIQYF.

The chain combines TRBV6-5 with TRBJ1-2, with 9 bases identical to TRBD1. V lost 4 bases and J lost 6; bases outside the gene matches: 3. This CDR3 comprises 13 residues. Germline CDR1 MNHEY, CDR2 SVGAGI. As DNA, the CDR3 is TGTGCCAGCAGTTTCCGGGACAGGGATGGCTACACCTTC. Amino acid sequence: CASSFRDRDGYTF.

This rearrangement joins TRBV5-1 to TRBJ1-4; a possible D gene is TRBD1 (5 bases). The CDR3 runs 12 residues. Between the trimmed V and J ends, which lost 5 bases and 5 bases, there was a span of 7 bases. From germline, CDR1 is SGHRS and CDR2 YFSETQ. CDR3 in DNA: TGCGCCAGCAGGACAGAGAATGAAAAACTGTTTTTT. This translates into CASRTENEKLFF. The full variable domain, completed using reference TRBV5-1 and TRBJ1-4, is KAGVTQTPRYLIKTRGQQVTLSCSPISGHRSVSWYQQTPGQGLQFLFEYFSETQRNKGNFPGRFSGRQFSNSRSEMNVSTLELGDSALYLCASRTENEKLFFGSGTQLSVL.

V is TRBV3-1 (or the pseudogene TRBV3-2) and J is TRBJ2-7; 7 bases are shared with TRBD1. Germline V gene data show CDR1 as LGHDT and CDR2 as YNNKEL (reference sequence). Germline trimming cut 5 bases from V and 2 bases from J; bases unmatched to any gene: 6. The CDR3 extends over 14 amino acids. The CDR3 reads CASSSDRAPYEQYF. CDR3 sequence (DNA): TGTGCCAGCAGCTCCGACAGGGCCCCCTACGAGCAGTACTTC.

The count of this clone is one. This rearrangement joins TRBV27 to TRBJ2-3; 8 positions match TRBD1. The CDR3 contains 14 residues. In germline, CDR1 is MNHEY, CDR2 SMNVEV (reference sequence). J was trimmed by 9 bases and V by 5 bases; bases with no gene match: 10. The CDR3 spells CASSPLGQAATQYF. CDR3 bases: TGTGCCAGCAGTCCGCTGGGACAGGCAGCGACGCAGTATTTT.

The chain recombines TRBV19 with TRBJ1-5; D gene unclear. Germline CDR1 is LNHDA and CDR2 is SQIVND (reference sequence). The CDR3 extends over 15 amino acids. V shed 1 base and J shed 0 bases, with 7 bases lying between them. CDR3 sequence (DNA): TGTGCCAGTAGTATAGGGGCACCTAGCAATCAGCCCCAGCATTTT. As protein: CASSIGAPSNQPQHF. Drawing the rest from reference TRBV19 and TRBJ1-5, the complete variable domain is DGGITQSPKYLFRKEGQNVTLSCEQNLNHDAMYWYRQDPGQGLRLIYYSQIVNDFQKGDIAEGYSVSREKKESFPLTVTSAQKNPTAFYLCASSIGAPSNQPQHFGDGTRLSIL.

The V gene is TRBV27, the J gene TRBJ2-2; 14 bases match TRBD2. The CDR3 extends over 18 amino acids. Looked up from germline, CDR1 is MNHEY and CDR2 is SMNVEV (reference sequence). Losses at the gene ends were 0 bases for V and 6 bases for J; bases not matched to a gene: 6. CDR3 in DNA: TGTGCCAGCAGTTTATCTCCGGGACTAGCGGGGGTCTCCGGGGAGCTGTTTTTT. Translated: CASSLSPGLAGVSGELFF.

This chain connects TRBV12-3 or TRBV12-4 to TRBJ2-5, with D uncertain. This CDR3 has 12 residues. Trimming shortened V by 7 bases and J by 5 bases, and 11 bases separated the two germline ends. Here the CDR3 reads CASNENGETQYF. The CDR3 DNA is TGTGCCAGCAACGAGAACGGGGAGACCCAGTACTTC.

The CDR3 DNA reads TGTGCCAGCAGCTTTGCCGCTCCCGGGGGGCGGGACCGAGACAATGAGCAGTTCTTC. Translated, it gives CASSFAAPGGRDRDNEQFF. V is TRBV7-9 and J is TRBJ2-1; D possibly corresponds to TRBD2 (7 bases). V was pared by 3 bases and J by 5 bases, with 26 bases between. CDR1 SEHNR and CDR2 FQNEAQ come from the germline V gene (reference sequence). The CDR3 consists of 19 residues.

The J gene is TRBJ1-6, the V gene TRBV3-1 (or the pseudogene TRBV3-2); 10 bases are shared with TRBD1. J gave up 10 bases and V 1 base, and 4 bases lay outside the gene matches. The CDR3 is 15 residues long. Germline CDR1 LGHDT, CDR2 YNNKEL (reference sequence). CDR3: CASSQAGTGDSPLHF. DNA for the CDR3: TGTGCCAGCAGCCAAGCCGGGACAGGGGACTCACCCCTCCACTTT.

This rearrangement joins TRBV5-1 to TRBJ1-2, with D hard to call. This CDR3 is built from 13 residues. Looked up from germline, CDR1 is SGHRS and CDR2 is YFSETQ. The ends were cut back, 4 bases at V and 3 bases at J, with 10 bases in the middle. CDR3 region: CASSVDGDYGYTF. CDR3 in DNA: TGCGCCAGCAGCGTGGACGGTGACTATGGCTACACCTTC.

In this sample, this clone turned up a few times. This CDR3 is also generated by other DNA sequences in the sample. V is TRBV3-1 (or the pseudogene TRBV3-2) and J is TRBJ2-2; maybe TRBD2 (7 bases). The CDR3 has 16 residues. Looked up from germline, CDR1 is LGHDT and CDR2 is YNNKEL (reference sequence). Deletions cut 11 bases from V and 5 bases from J, with 24 bases between. The CDR3 spells CAPRHGGGGRTGELFF. The CDR3 DNA sequence: TGTGCCCCCCGCCACGGGGGCGGGGGACGTACCGGGGAGCTGTTTTTT.

The genes are TRBV10-2 and TRBJ1-3; TRBD1 matches at 8 bases. The CDR3 totals 16 residues. V shed 5 bases and J 2 bases; nucleotides not matched to a gene: 8. The germline V gene has CDR1 WSHSY and CDR2 SAAADI. CDR3 residues: CASSSRTGQTGNTIYF. For the CDR3, the DNA is TGCGCCAGCAGTTCCAGGACAGGGCAAACTGGAAACACCATATATTTT.

The chain carries TRBV10-3 and TRBJ2-5; 8 bases agree with TRBD2. From germline, CDR1 is ENHRY and CDR2 SYGVKD. V dropped 1 base and J dropped 1; count of bases not matched to a gene: 5. The CDR3 sequence is 16 residues long. The CDR3 sequence is CAISEFSGVPQETQYF. In DNA, the CDR3 is TGTGCCATCAGTGAGTTTAGCGGGGTACCCCAAGAGACCCAGTACTTC.

The chain uses TRBV5-1 and TRBJ2-2, with D perhaps matching TRBD2 (5 bases). This CDR3 contains 13 residues. Germline CDR1 reads SGHRS; CDR2 reads YFSETQ. Trimming took 4 bases from V and 5 from J, leaving 9 bases between them. The DNA of the CDR3 is TGCGCCAGCAGCCCCCCGGGGACCGGGGAGCTGTTTTTT. It encodes CASSPPGTGELFF.

The chain uses TRBV16 and TRBJ1-5; the match to TRBD1 covers 11 bases. The V gene's germline CDR1 is KGHSY and CDR2 FQNENV. V lost 4 bases to trimming and J lost 4 bases; unmatched junction nucleotides: 3. The CDR3 covers 15 residues. Here the CDR3 reads CASSRDRGNNQPQHF. CDR3 DNA: TGTGCCAGCAGCCGGGACAGGGGGAATAATCAGCCCCAGCATTTT. Filled out from reference TRBV16 and TRBJ1-5, the complete variable domain reads GEEVAQTPKHLVRGEGQKAKLYCAPIKGHSYVFWYQQVLKNEFKFLISFQNENVFDETGMPKERFSAKCLPNSPCSLEIQATKLEDSAVYFCASSRDRGNNQPQHFGDGTRLSIL.

V usage is TRBV21-1 and J usage is TRBJ1-2; the D call of TRBD1 is as the table states it, not checked on the DNA. TRBV21-1 is noted as a pseudogene. This CDR3 is 18 amino acids long. The CDR3 DNA reads as TGTGCCAGCAGCATCAACCCCGGCCCTTGGGACAAGCAGGAGGGCTACACCTTC. Amino acid sequence: CASSINPGPWDKQEGYTF.

This clone was seen more than once but under ten times. The rearrangement links TRBV28 to TRBJ2-7; TRBD1 matches 8 bases. The V gene's germline CDR1 is MDHEN and CDR2 SYDVKM. The CDR3 runs 13 residues. V lost 6 bases to trimming and J lost 3 bases; unmatched junction nucleotides: 4. The CDR3 loop reads CASRGQGSYEQYF. CDR3 nucleotide sequence: TGTGCCAGCAGAGGACAGGGTAGCTACGAGCAGTACTTC. Full variable domain (remainder filled in from reference TRBV28 and TRBJ2-7): DVKVTQSSRYLVKRTGEKVFLECVQDMDHENMFWYRQDPGLGLRLIYFSYDVKMKEKGDIPEGYSVSREKKERFSLILESASTNQTSMYLCASRGQGSYEQYFGPGTRLTVT.

The chain is built from TRBV5-1 and TRBJ1-2; 7 bases map to TRBD1. Germline CDR1 SGHRS, CDR2 YFSETQ. Trimming cost V 4 bases and J 0 bases; bases outside gene matches: 3. The length of the CDR3 is 14 residues. CDR3 bases: TGCGCCAGCAGCGTGACAGGGACTAACTATGGCTACACCTTC. Translating it yields CASSVTGTNYGYTF. The variable domain in full, with the rest retrieved from reference TRBV5-1 and TRBJ1-2, is KAGVTQTPRYLIKTRGQQVTLSCSPISGHRSVSWYQQTPGQGLQFLFEYFSETQRNKGNFPGRFSGRQFSNSRSEMNVSTLELGDSALYLCASSVTGTNYGYTFGSGTRLTVV.

A few counts support this clone. V is TRBV4-2 and J is TRBJ2-7; a possible D gene is TRBD1 (5 bases). This CDR3 contains 14 residues. Germline CDR1 is LGHNA and CDR2 is YNFKEQ. Trimming removed 0 bases from V and 3 bases from J, with 9 bases in between. Written as DNA, the CDR3 is TGTGCCAGCAGCCAAGAGTTGGACAACTACGAGCAGTACTTC. Translated: CASSQELDNYEQYF.

This clone was picked up a small number of times. This chain connects TRBV7-2 to TRBJ2-7, with TRBD2 as a possible D gene (5 bases). Germline CDR1 is SGHTA and CDR2 is FQGNSA. V lost 1 base, J lost 0 bases, and 13 bases lay in between. CDR3 length: 16 residues. In DNA form, the CDR3 reads TGTGCCAGCAGCTTAGGGGGTTGGAGGCCCTCCTACGAGCAGTACTTC. Translated: CASSLGGWRPSYEQYF.

The V and J genes are TRBV11-2 and TRBJ1-2; the D gene is possibly TRBD1 (6 bases). CDR3 size: 14 residues. Trimming left V 7 bases short and J 6 bases short, with 18 bases between. The germline gives CDR1 SGHAT, CDR2 FQNNGV. CDR3 in amino acids: CASTIDRTLDGYTF. The CDR3 DNA follows: TGTGCCAGCACCATAGACAGGACACTTGATGGCTACACCTTC.

This clone has more than one count but fewer than ten. This chain connects TRBV5-1 to TRBJ1-1; unclear D gene. There are 14 residues in the CDR3. V lost 0 bases, J lost 7 bases, and 13 bases lay in between. Germline CDR1 is SGHRS and CDR2 is YFSETQ. This CDR3 reads CASSLGRGVGEAFF. The CDR3 DNA reads as TGCGCCAGCAGCTTGGGACGGGGAGTGGGTGAAGCTTTCTTT.

The chain couples TRBV5-1 to TRBJ1-3; D is ambiguous. CDR1 and CDR2 (germline): SGHRS, YFSETQ. V shed 5 bases and J shed 0 bases, with 18 bases lying between them. The CDR3 is 17 amino acids. CDR3 bases: TGCGCCAGCAGACGGAGCCGCTCAACATTCTCTGGAAACACCATATATTTT. Its translation: CASRRSRSTFSGNTIYF.

This rearrangement joins TRBV5-4 to TRBJ1-2, with 9 bases that match TRBD1. Losses at the gene ends were 5 bases for V and 4 bases for J; bases not matched to a gene: 9. Per germline, CDR1 SGHNT and CDR2 YYREEE (reference sequence). The CDR3 runs to 15 residues. The chain's CDR3 is CASSPPGQGVYGYTF. The CDR3 DNA reads as TGTGCCAGCAGTCCGCCGGGACAGGGCGTCTATGGCTACACCTTC.